This T cell receptor (beta chain) was sequenced during a study of PD-1 blockade in classical Hodgkin lymphoma. Study results and caveats: Relapsed/refractory patients reportedly had the lowest baseline TCR diversity, below newly diagnosed patients, who were below healthy donors. Complete responders' diversity at baseline resembled that of newly diagnosed patients.

Measured with immunoSEQ multiplex PCR; TCRdb has only the in-frame clones, and not every one. The data hold about 11,000 clones, with approximately 84% observed a single time. Every one of the patients relapsed after autologous stem cell transplantation (brentuximab vedotin exposure was variable). Patients' outcomes at their best amounted to complete response, partial response or progressive disease. The V gene end was trimmed by 3 bases and the J gene end by 1 base; junction bases not matched to a gene: 11. CDR1 and CDR2 (germline): SGHRS, YFSETQ. This CDR3 has 17 residues. On this clone: Its antigen is unidentified.

Sequencing used peripheral blood mononuclear cells (PBMCs), obtained before the second cycle of nivolumab. The genes are TRBV5-1 and TRBJ1-1; TRBD1 matches 8 bases. This receptor was obtained from a human donor with classical Hodgkin lymphoma. CDR3 coding DNA: TGCGCCAGCAGCTCCAGCAGGGGGCCCCCTAAGAACACTGAAGCTTTCTTT. This codes for CASSSSRGPPKNTEAFF.